This T cell receptor beta chain was found in a study of cytomegalovirus exposure and HLA in healthy donors. The CDR3 contains 15 residues. Germline V CDR1 and CDR2: SGDLS, YYNGEE. Trimming cost V 3 bases and J 2 bases, with 14 bases left between them. Both 60 Vbeta primers and 13 Jbeta primers went into the PCR. TCRdb's table, derived via immunoSEQ multiplex PCR, lists solely in-frame clones and lacks some. The sample lists roughly 140,000 clones; around four fifths were seen once. Sequenced: PBMCs. This receptor was obtained from a male donor in good health and CMV-seronegative. This chain uses TRBV9 with TRBJ2-5; D call uncertain. CDR3: CASSGAIGPQETQYF. DNA for the CDR3: TGTGCCAGCAGCGGAGCAATTGGGCCACAAGAGACCCAGTACTTC.